Listed below are T cell receptor beta chains from one sample, sequenced in a study of blood T cell repertoires in COVID-19. Only in-frame clones appear in the TCRdb table, and some are missing; sequencing was by immunoSEQ multiplex PCR. Of 45,000 or so clones listed, approximately 85% are singletons. The specimen sequenced was peripheral blood. These receptors were obtained from a woman of 80 years or more with acute or convalescent COVID-19. Both conserved end residues are part of each CDR3. A D gene is named only where the DNA matches it firmly. Only some rows state a clone size, as once, few, many or a class for expanded clones.

once,TRBV5-1,TRBD1,TRBJ2-2,CASGPGQGTGELFF,TGCGCCAGCGGCCCGGGACAGGGCACCGGGGAGCTGTTTTTT
NA,TRBV28,NA,TRBJ2-1,CATASSGYNEQFF,TGTGCCACCGCGTCCAGCGGCTACAATGAGCAGTTCTTC
few,TRBV27,NA,TRBJ1-2,CASSPGLSTGYTF,TGTGCCAGCAGTCCAGGGCTGTCAACCGGCTACACCTTC
NA,TRBV7-2,TRBD2,TRBJ2-7,CASSLSGASSYEQYF,TGTGCCAGCAGCCTGAGCGGGGCCAGCTCCTACGAGCAGTACTTC
NA,TRBV6-5,NA,TRBJ1-3,CASSLARGIPGNTIYF,TGTGCCAGCAGTTTGGCCAGGGGCATCCCTGGAAACACCATATATTTT
NA,TRBV27,NA,TRBJ2-1,CASRGPLASYNEQFF,TGTGCCAGCAGGGGACCACTAGCCTCCTACAATGAGCAGTTCTTC
NA,TRBV29-1,NA,TRBJ1-1,CSVDGNRVTNEAFF,TGCAGCGTTGACGGGAACAGGGTAACGAATGAAGCTTTCTTT
NA,TRBV28,TRBD2,TRBJ2-1,CASQGSGTYNEQFF,TGTGCCAGCCAAGGTAGCGGGACCTACAATGAGCAGTTCTTC
NA,TRBV18,NA,TRBJ1-6,CASSRSTGLNSPLHF,TGTGCCAGCTCACGTTCGACAGGTCTAAATTCACCCCTCCACTTT
once,TRBV6-5,NA,TRBJ2-3,CASSFSTSTDTQYF,TGTGCCAGCAGTTTTTCTACTAGCACAGATACGCAGTATTTT
NA,TRBV2,TRBD1,TRBJ2-7,CASSPGQVPPYEQYF,TGTGCCAGCAGCCCTGGACAGGTACCTCCGTACGAGCAGTACTTC
NA,TRBV2,TRBD2,TRBJ2-2,CASSDLAGGPGTGELFF,TGTGCCAGCAGTGACCTAGCGGGAGGGCCTGGCACCGGGGAGCTGTTTTTT
NA,TRBV5-1,TRBD2,TRBJ2-1,CASNLGAGGSYNEQFF,TGCGCCAGCAACCTCGGGGCGGGAGGATCTTACAATGAGCAGTTCTTC
NA,TRBV29-1,NA,TRBJ2-2,CSGSTTKTGELFF,TGCAGCGGTTCAACAACTAAAACCGGGGAGCTGTTTTTT
NA,TRBV5-6,TRBD1,TRBJ2-1,CASSKGTGGQQFF,TGTGCCAGCAGCAAAGGGACAGGGGGCCAGCAGTTCTTC
NA,TRBV10-1,NA,TRBJ2-5,CASSESGRKETQYF,TGCGCCAGCAGTGAGAGCGGACGAAAAGAGACCCAGTACTTC
NA,TRBV6-4,NA,TRBJ2-7,CASSEPRDSGYEQYF,TGTGCCAGCAGTGAGCCCCGGGACTCAGGCTACGAGCAGTACTTC
NA,TRBV18,NA,TRBJ2-1,CASSPEIHGNNEQFF,TGTGCCAGCTCACCCGAGATCCACGGGAATAATGAGCAGTTCTTC
NA,TRBV10-3,NA,TRBJ2-2,CAISRDFGANTGELFF,TGTGCCATCAGTCGGGATTTTGGCGCGAACACCGGGGAGCTGTTTTTT
NA,TRBV12-3/TRBV12-4,NA,TRBJ1-1,CASSFRGTEAFF,TGTGCCAGCAGTTTTAGGGGGACTGAAGCTTTCTTT